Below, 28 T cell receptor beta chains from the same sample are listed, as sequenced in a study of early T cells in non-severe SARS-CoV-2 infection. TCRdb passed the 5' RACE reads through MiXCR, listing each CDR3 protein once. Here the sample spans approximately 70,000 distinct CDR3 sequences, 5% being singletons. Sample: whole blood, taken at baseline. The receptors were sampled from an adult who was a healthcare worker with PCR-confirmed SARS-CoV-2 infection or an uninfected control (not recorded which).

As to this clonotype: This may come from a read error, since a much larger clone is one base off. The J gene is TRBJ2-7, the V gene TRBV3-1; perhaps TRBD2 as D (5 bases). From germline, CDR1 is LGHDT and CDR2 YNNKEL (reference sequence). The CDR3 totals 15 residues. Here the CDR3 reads CASGQADPRVHEQYF. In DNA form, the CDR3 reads TGTGCCAGCGGCCAAGCGGACCCCCGCGTCCACGAGCAGTACTTC.

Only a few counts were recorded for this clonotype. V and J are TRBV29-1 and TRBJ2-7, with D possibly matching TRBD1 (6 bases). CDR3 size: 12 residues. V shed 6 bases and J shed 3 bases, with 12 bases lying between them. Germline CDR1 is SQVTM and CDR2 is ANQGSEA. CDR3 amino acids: CSVRDTNYEQYF. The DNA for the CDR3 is TGCAGCGTACGGGACACCAACTACGAGCAGTACTTC.

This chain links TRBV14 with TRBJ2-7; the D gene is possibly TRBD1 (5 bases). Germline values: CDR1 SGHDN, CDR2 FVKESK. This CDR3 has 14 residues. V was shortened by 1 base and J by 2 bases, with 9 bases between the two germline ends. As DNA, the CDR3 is TGTGCCAGCAGCCAAGCCGCAGGGCCCTACGAGCAGTACTTC. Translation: CASSQAAGPYEQYF.

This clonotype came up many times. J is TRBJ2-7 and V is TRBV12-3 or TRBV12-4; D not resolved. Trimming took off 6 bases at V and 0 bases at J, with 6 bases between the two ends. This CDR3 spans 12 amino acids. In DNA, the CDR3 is TGTGCCAGCAGACGAGACTCCTACGAGCAGTACTTC. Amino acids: CASRRDSYEQYF.

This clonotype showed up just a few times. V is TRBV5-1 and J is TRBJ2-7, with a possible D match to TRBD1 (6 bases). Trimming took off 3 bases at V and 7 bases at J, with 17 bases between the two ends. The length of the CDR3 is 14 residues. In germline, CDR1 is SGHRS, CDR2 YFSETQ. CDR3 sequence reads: CASSSAPPGEEQYF. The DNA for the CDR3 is TGCGCCAGCAGCTCCGCCCCCCCAGGGGAAGAGCAGTACTTC.

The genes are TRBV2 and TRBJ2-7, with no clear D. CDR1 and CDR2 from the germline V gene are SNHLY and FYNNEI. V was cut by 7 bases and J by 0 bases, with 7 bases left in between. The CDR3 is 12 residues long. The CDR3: CASKQDSYEQYF. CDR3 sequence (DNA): TGTGCCAGCAAACAAGACTCCTACGAGCAGTACTTC.

This CDR3 is CASSLELHWGYGYTF. The CDR3 bases are TGTGCCAGCAGCTTAGAGCTCCATTGGGGCTATGGCTACACCTTC. This chain uses TRBV7-2 with TRBJ1-2; D is uncertain. The germline gives CDR1 SGHTA, CDR2 FQGNSA. CDR3 size: 15 residues. V was shortened by 1 base and J by 4 bases, with 13 bases between the two germline ends. Full variable domain (outside the CDR3, taken from reference TRBV7-2 and TRBJ1-2): GAGVSQSPSNKVTEKGKDVELRCDPISGHTALYWYRQSLGQGLEFLIYFQGNSAPDKSGLPSDRFSAERTGGSVSTLTIQRTQQEDSAVYLCASSLELHWGYGYTFGSGTRLTVV.

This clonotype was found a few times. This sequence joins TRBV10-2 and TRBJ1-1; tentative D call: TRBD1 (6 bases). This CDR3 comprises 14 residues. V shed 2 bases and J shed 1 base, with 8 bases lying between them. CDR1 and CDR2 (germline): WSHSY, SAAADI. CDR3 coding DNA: TGCGCCAGCAGTGAGGAGGGGGGGAACACTGAAGCTTTCTTT. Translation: CASSEEGGNTEAFF.

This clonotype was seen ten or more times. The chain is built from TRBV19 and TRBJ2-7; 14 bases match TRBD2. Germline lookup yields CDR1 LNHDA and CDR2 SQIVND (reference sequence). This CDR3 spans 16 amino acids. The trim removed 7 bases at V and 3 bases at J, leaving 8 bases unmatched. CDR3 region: CASTHSGTSGSYEQYF. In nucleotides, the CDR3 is TGTGCCAGTACCCACTCAGGGACTAGCGGGAGCTACGAGCAGTACTTC.

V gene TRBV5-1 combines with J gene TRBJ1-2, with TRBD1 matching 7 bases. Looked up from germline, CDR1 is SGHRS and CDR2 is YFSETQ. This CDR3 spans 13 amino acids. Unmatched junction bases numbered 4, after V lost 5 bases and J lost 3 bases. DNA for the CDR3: TGCGCCAGCAGATTCGACAGGGACTATGGCTACACCTTC. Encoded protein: CASRFDRDYGYTF.

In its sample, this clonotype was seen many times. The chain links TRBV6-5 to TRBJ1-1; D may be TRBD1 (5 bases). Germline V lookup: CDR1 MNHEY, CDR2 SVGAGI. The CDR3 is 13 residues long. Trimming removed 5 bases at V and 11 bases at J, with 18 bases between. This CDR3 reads CASSGPRGSGAFF. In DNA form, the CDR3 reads TGTGCCAGCAGTGGTCCGCGGGGCTCGGGTGCTTTCTTT.

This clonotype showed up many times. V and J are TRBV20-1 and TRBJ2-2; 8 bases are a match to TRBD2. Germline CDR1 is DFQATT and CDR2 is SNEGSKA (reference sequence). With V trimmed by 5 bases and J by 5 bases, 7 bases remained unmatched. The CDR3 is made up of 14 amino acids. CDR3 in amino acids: CSAAGTRGTGELFF. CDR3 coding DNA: TGCAGTGCTGCCGGGACTAGGGGTACCGGGGAGCTGTTTTTT.

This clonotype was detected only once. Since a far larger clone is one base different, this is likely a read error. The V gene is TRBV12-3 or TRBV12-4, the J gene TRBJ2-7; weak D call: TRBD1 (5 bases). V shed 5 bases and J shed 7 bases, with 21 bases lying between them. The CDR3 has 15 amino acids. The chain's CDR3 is CASSPLRAVYNEQYF. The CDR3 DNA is TGTGCCAGCAGTCCACTCAGGGCCGTCTACAATGAGCAGTACTTC.

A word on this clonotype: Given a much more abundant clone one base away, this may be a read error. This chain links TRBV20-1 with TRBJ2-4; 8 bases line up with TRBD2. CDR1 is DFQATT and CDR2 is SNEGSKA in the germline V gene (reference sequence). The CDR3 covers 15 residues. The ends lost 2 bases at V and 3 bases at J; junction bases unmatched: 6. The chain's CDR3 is CSARSRTSCKNIQYF. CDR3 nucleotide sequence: TGCAGTGCTAGATCACGGACTAGCTGCAAAAACATTCAGTACTTC.

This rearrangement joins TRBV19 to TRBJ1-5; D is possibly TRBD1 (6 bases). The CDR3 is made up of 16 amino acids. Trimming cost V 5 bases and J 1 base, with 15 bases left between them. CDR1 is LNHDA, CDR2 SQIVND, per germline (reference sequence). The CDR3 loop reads CASSPTGPMSNQPQHF. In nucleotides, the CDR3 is TGTGCCAGTAGTCCTACAGGGCCAATGAGCAATCAGCCCCAGCATTTT.

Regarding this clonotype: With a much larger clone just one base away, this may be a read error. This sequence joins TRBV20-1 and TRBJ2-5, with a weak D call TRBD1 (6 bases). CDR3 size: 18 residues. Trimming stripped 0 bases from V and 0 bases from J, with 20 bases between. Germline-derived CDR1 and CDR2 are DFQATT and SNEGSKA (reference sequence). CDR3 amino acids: CSARDSLGGNPYQETQYF. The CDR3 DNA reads TGCAGTGCTAGAGACAGTTTAGGGGGAAACCCGTACCAAGAGACCCAGTACTTC.

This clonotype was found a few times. CDR3 nucleotides: TGTGCCAGCAGTTGGCTCCGGCCTTACGAGCAGTACTTC. Protein product: CASSWLRPYEQYF. The chain combines TRBV12-3 or TRBV12-4 with TRBJ2-7, with D hard to call. The ends were cut back, 4 bases at V and 4 bases at J, with 11 bases in the middle. This CDR3 has 13 amino acids.

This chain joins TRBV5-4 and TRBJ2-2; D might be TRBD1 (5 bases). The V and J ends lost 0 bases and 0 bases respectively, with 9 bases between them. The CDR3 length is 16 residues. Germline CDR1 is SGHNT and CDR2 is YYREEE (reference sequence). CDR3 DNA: TGTGCCAGCAGCTTGGGTCCAGGGTCGAACACCGGGGAGCTGTTTTTT. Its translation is CASSLGPGSNTGELFF.

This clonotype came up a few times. The CDR3 protein is CASSVAWRPGETQYF. CDR3 bases: TGTGCCAGCAGCGTAGCTTGGAGGCCCGGAGAGACCCAGTACTTC. The rearrangement joins TRBV9 to TRBJ2-5; weak D call: TRBD2 (5 bases). The V and J ends lost 0 bases and 4 bases respectively, with 13 bases between them. The germline V gene has CDR1 SGDLS and CDR2 YYNGEE. There are 15 residues in the CDR3.

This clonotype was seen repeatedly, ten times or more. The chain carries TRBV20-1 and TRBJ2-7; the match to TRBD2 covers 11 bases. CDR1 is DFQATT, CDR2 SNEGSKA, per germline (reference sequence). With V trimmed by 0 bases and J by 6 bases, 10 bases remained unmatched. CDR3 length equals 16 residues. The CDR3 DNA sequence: TGCAGTGCTAGAGATGGCACTAGCGGGAGTCTGCTCGAGCAGTACTTC. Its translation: CSARDGTSGSLLEQYF.

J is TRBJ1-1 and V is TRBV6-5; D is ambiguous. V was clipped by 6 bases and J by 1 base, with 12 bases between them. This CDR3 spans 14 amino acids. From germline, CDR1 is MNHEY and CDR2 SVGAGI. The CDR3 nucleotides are TGTGCCAGCAGCCCGGCCCCCAAGAACACTGAAGCTTTCTTT. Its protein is CASSPAPKNTEAFF.

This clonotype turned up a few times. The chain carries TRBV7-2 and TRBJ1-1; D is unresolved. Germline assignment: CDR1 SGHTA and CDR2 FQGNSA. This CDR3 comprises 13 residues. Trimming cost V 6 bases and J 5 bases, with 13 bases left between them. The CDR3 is CASSSDRWTEAFF. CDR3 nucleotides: TGTGCCAGCAGTTCCGATAGATGGACTGAAGCTTTCTTT.

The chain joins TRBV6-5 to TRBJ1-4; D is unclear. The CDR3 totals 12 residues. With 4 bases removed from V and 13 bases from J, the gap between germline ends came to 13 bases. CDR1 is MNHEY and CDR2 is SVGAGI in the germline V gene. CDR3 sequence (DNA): TGTGCCAGCAGTTCGCCGGAATGGAGACTGTTTTTT. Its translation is CASSSPEWRLFF.

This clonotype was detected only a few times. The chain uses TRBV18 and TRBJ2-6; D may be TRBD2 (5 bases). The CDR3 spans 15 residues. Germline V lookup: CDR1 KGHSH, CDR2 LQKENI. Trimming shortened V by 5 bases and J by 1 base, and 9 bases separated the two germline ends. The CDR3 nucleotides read TGTGCCAGCTCATTTACTAGTTCTGGGGCCAACGTCCTGACTTTC. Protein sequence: CASSFTSSGANVLTF. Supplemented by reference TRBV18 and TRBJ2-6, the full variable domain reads NAGVMQNPRHLVRRRGQEARLRCSPMKGHSHVYWYRQLPEEGLKFMVYLQKENIIDESGMPKERFSAEFPKEGPSILRIQQVVRGDSAAYFCASSFTSSGANVLTFGAGSRLTVL.

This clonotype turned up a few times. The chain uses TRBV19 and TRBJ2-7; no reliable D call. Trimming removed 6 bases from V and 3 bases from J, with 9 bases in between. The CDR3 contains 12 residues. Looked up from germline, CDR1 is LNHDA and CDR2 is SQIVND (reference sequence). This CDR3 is CASSPGYYEQYF. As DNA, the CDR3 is TGTGCCAGTAGCCCCGGATACTACGAGCAGTACTTC.

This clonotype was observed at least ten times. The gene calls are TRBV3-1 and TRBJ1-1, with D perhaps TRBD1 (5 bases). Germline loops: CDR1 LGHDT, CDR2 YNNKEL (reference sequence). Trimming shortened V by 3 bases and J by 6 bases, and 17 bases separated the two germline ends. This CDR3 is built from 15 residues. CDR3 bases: TGTGCCAGCAGCCACAGGGTAGCTGGGGCGGCTGAAGCTTTCTTT. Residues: CASSHRVAGAAEAFF.

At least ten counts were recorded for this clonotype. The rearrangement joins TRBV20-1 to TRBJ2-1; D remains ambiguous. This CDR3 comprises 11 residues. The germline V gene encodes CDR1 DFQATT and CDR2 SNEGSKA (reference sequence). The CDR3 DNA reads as TGCAGCGGTCCCGTGAGGAATGAGCAGTTCTTC. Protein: CSGPVRNEQFF.

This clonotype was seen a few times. DNA of the CDR3: TGCGCCAGCAGCACACCGGGACAGAGCACAGATACGCAGTATTTT. Encoded protein: CASSTPGQSTDTQYF. V is TRBV5-1 and J is TRBJ2-3, with TRBD1 matching 7 bases. CDR1 SGHRS and CDR2 YFSETQ come from the germline V gene. The CDR3 sequence is 15 residues long. Trimming removed 4 bases from V and 0 bases from J; junction bases left unmatched: 5.